These T cell receptor beta chains were read from a single sample in a study of shared clonotypes between healthy human individuals. Assay: immunoSEQ multiplex PCR; the TCRdb copy retains only in-frame clones and omits some. The sample has about 580,000 clones, 98% seen once; the top ten hold 0.3%. Sequenced material: naive CD8+ T cells sorted from blood. These receptors all stem from a man aged 30 to 45 in good health. Both conserved end residues are part of each CDR3. A D gene is named only where the DNA matches it firmly. Clone size is stated in some rows and not others, as once, few, many or a class when expanded.

J | length | size | V | D | DNA | CDR3
TRBJ2-7 | 15 | NA | TRBV29-1 | NA | TGCAGCGTTGCTGGTGGCGCTCTCGGCAACTACGAGCAGTACTTC | CSVAGGALGNYEQYF
TRBJ2-1 | 15 | NA | TRBV29-1 | TRBD2 | TGCAGCGCCCATTCCATAGCGGGCACCTACAATGAGCAGTTCTTC | CSAHSIAGTYNEQFF
TRBJ1-1 | 15 | NA | TRBV4-3 | NA | TGCGCCAGCAGCCAAGATCGATCAGCGAACACTGAAGCTTTCTTT | CASSQDRSANTEAFF
TRBJ2-7 | 13 | once | TRBV7-7 | NA | TGTGCCAGCAGCCTGACTCGGGGCTACGAGCAGTACTTC | CASSLTRGYEQYF
TRBJ1-2 | 15 | NA | TRBV27 | TRBD1 | TGTGCCAGCAGTCCGTGGACAGGGCTTGGCTATGGCTACACCTTC | CASSPWTGLGYGYTF
TRBJ2-5 | 12 | NA | TRBV25-1 | NA | TGTGCCAGCAGTGAGTTTCAAGAGACCCAGTACTTC | CASSEFQETQYF
TRBJ1-1 | 13 | NA | TRBV14 | NA | TGTGCCAGCAGCCAAGGTGTGGGAACCGAAGCTTTCTTT | CASSQGVGTEAFF
TRBJ2-1 | 15 | NA | TRBV29-1 | NA | TGCAGCGTTGAGATCTCGGCGGGCCTACCCAATGAGCAGTTCTTC | CSVEISAGLPNEQFF
TRBJ1-1 | 12 | NA | TRBV5-1 | NA | TGCGCCAGCAGCTTCCGGGAGGGTGAAGCTTTCTTT | CASSFREGEAFF
TRBJ2-7 | 17 | NA | TRBV14 | TRBD2 | TGTGCCAGCAGCTCCGGGACTAGCGGGATACTGTCCTACGAGCAGTACTTC | CASSSGTSGILSYEQYF
TRBJ2-1 | 13 | NA | TRBV7-9 | NA | TGTGCCAGCAGCCACAGGGAGGCTACCGAGCAGTTCTTC | CASSHREATEQFF
TRBJ2-1 | 13 | NA | TRBV30 | NA | TGTGCCTGGAGTTCGGGAGACTACAATGAGCAGTTCTTC | CAWSSGDYNEQFF
TRBJ2-7 | 15 | NA | TRBV21-1 | NA | TGTGCCAGCAGCATTCCGGGACAGACCACCTACGAGCAGTACTTC | CASSIPGQTTYEQYF
TRBJ2-7 | 15 | NA | TRBV7-9 | TRBD2 | TGTGCCAGCAGCCACCTAGCGGGAGGGTTTGGGGAGCAGTACTTC | CASSHLAGGFGEQYF
TRBJ1-1 | 19 | NA | TRBV18 | NA | TGTGCCAGCTCACCACCTTTGTCACAGGACCTTTTTATGAACACTGAAGCTTTCTTT | CASSPPLSQDLFMNTEAFF
TRBJ2-1 | 18 | NA | TRBV29-1 | NA | TGCAGCGTTGAAGATAGCGGAGGGAAGCCGGGACAGCTATTTGAGCAGTTCTTC | CSVEDSGGKPGQLFEQFF
TRBJ2-7 | 14 | NA | TRBV4-3 | TRBD2 | TGCGCCAGCAGCCCAGGGTTGGGGGGGTACGAGCAGTACTTC | CASSPGLGGYEQYF
TRBJ2-5 | 16 | NA | TRBV12-5 | TRBD1 | TGTGCTAGTGGTTCGTGGGGACAGGGGGTAAAAGAGACCCAGTACTTC | CASGSWGQGVKETQYF
TRBJ2-7 | 11 | NA | TRBV5-6 | NA | TGTGCCAGCGTTTTGGGGAACGAGCAGTACTTC | CASVLGNEQYF
TRBJ2-7 | 15 | NA | TRBV9 | TRBD2 | TGTGCCAGCAGCGTTGGGACTAGCTGGACCTACGAGCAGTACTTC | CASSVGTSWTYEQYF